This is a list of T cell receptor beta chains from one sample in a study of T cell responses to AZD1222 COVID-19 vaccine. Libraries were prepared by immunoSEQ multiplex PCR; TCRdb keeps only in-frame clonotypes and omits some of them. This table holds around 200,000 clones, under 95% found once. The sequences come from peripheral blood, collected on day 0 of AZD1222 vaccination. These receptors all come from an adult in good health. CDR3s include the opening cysteine and the closing phenylalanine or tryptophan. A D gene is named only where the DNA matches it firmly.

-	TRBV19	TRBJ2-1	CASSIRRVDEQFF
-	TRBV6-7	TRBJ1-5	CASSYCPQGSNQPQHF
TRBD2	TRBV14	TRBJ2-3	CASSQGSGVTSTDTQYF
-	TRBV7-9	TRBJ1-1	CASSPRFNTEAFF
TRBD2	TRBV3-1/TRBV3-2	TRBJ2-5	CASSQDSLGLAGETQYF
-	TRBV6-7	TRBJ1-3	CASTGGNFSGNTIYF
-	TRBV7-2	TRBJ2-1	CASSPAAGSYNEQFF
-	TRBV5-6	TRBJ2-1	CASSLANPNNEQFF
-	TRBV5-1	TRBJ2-7	CASSLDGSSYEQYF
-	TRBV7-9	TRBJ2-7	CASSVSGTGTYEQYF
-	TRBV6-5	TRBJ1-5	CASSPRGEQPQHF
TRBD2	TRBV7-9	TRBJ2-7	CASSLWVRGDEQYF
-	TRBV2	TRBJ1-2	CASSEAKGGYTF
TRBD2	TRBV19	TRBJ2-1	CASSIGLTSGGGEQFF
-	TRBV7-3	TRBJ1-2	CASSLSSSGGYTF
TRBD1	TRBV5-6	TRBJ2-3	CASSPSGGTRTDTQYF
TRBD2	TRBV7-8	TRBJ2-5	CASNRGRDGSETQYF
-	TRBV9	TRBJ1-2	CASSPGGAFNYGYTF
TRBD1	TRBV15	TRBJ1-4	CATSRLNRGATNEKLFF
-	TRBV7-2	TRBJ1-4	CASSLAGLINEKLFF
TRBD2	TRBV19	TRBJ2-5	CASSDSGGAGETQYF
TRBD1	TRBV14	TRBJ1-1	CATRQGMNTEAFF
-	TRBV28	TRBJ2-1	CASSLSGVNHNEQFF
-	TRBV27	TRBJ1-1	CASSLPPGRNTEAFF
TRBD2	TRBV27	TRBJ2-1	CASSLLSGSEYNEQFF
-	TRBV7-9	TRBJ2-7	CASSPPIKSSYEQYF
-	TRBV13	TRBJ2-3	CASSLLAASETRTDTQYF
-	TRBV7-6	TRBJ1-1	CASRSNGGGNTEAFF
-	TRBV13	TRBJ1-2	CASSLDRGVALYYGYTF
-	TRBV21-1	TRBJ2-7	CASSPRGGNPYEQYF
TRBD2	TRBV5-4	TRBJ2-5	CASSLAGGTQETQYF
-	TRBV25-1	TRBJ2-5	CASSEPPGRQETQYF
TRBD2	TRBV11-2	TRBJ2-5	CASSLGVSSGGAEETQYF
-	TRBV7-9	TRBJ1-2	CASSSLLGYDGYTF
-	TRBV28	TRBJ1-2	CVSRGATNYGYTF
-	TRBV6-2/TRBV6-3	TRBJ2-7	CASSYLETDEQYF
TRBD1	TRBV9	TRBJ1-1	CASSGDRDTEAFF